These 22 T cell receptor beta chains share one sample of origin, sequenced in a study of shared clonotypes between healthy human individuals. TCRdb's copy holds only in-frame clones and misses some; the assay was immunoSEQ multiplex PCR. The sample gives about 980,000 clones, approximately 80% of which show up once; about 1.5% is in the top ten. The sequenced material came from memory CD4+ T cells sorted from blood. Subset specified: CD45RA-negative fraction. The receptors here all came from a man aged 18-30 years in good health.

The V call is TRBV18, the J call TRBJ1-6; a possible D gene is TRBD1 (5 bases). Trimming removed 2 bases at V and 10 bases at J, with 15 bases between. Germline V gene sequence: CDR1 KGHSH, CDR2 LQKENI. The CDR3 is 15 residues long. CDR3 in amino acids: CASSPRDASLSPLHF. CDR3 in DNA: TGTGCCAGCTCACCAAGGGACGCATCCTTGTCACCCCTCCACTTT.

The V and J genes are TRBV5-4 and TRBJ2-1, with D unresolved. The CDR3 extends over 15 amino acids. Per germline, CDR1 SGHNT and CDR2 YYREEE (reference sequence). Trimming cost V 0 bases and J 6 bases, with 13 bases left between them. The CDR3 DNA reads as TGTGCCAGCAGCTTGGGCCGGACCTCGCCCAATGAGCAGTTCTTC. Translation: CASSLGRTSPNEQFF.

The V and J genes are TRBV30 and TRBJ2-3; TRBD1 matches 7 bases. The CDR3 contains 15 residues. With V trimmed by 5 bases and J by 2 bases, 10 bases remained unmatched. The germline CDR1 and CDR2 sequences are GTSNPN and SVGIG (reference sequence). CDR3 in DNA: TGTGCCTGGGGGGTACAGGGGTCCTTCACAGATACGCAGTATTTT. Translated: CAWGVQGSFTDTQYF.

This chain uses TRBV5-6 with TRBJ2-5; 9 bases agree with TRBD2. Germline V gene lookup returns CDR1 SGHDT and CDR2 YYEEEE. The CDR3 is 17 amino acids. Germline trimming cut 0 bases from V and 5 bases from J; bases unmatched to any gene: 11. CDR3 protein: CASSLGGRGRAAETQYF. CDR3 DNA: TGTGCCAGCAGCTTGGGGGGCCGCGGGAGGGCAGCGGAGACCCAGTACTTC.

As regards this clone: The junction departs from the called germline gene at one end, perhaps through a read error. This chain connects TRBV7-7 to TRBJ2-7, with unresolved D. Germline assignment: CDR1 SSHAT and CDR2 FNYEAQ (reference sequence). There are 13 residues in the CDR3. The DNA for the CDR3 is TGTGCTAGCAGCTTGGGCCCCGACACTGAGCAGTACTTC. Translating it yields CASSLGPDTEQYF. Looking up the rest from reference TRBV7-7 and TRBJ2-7 gives the full variable domain: GAGVSQSPRYKVTKRGQDVTLRCDPISSHATLYWYQQALGQGPEFLTYFNYEAQPDKSGLPSDRFSAERPEGSISTLTIQRTEQRDSAMYRCASSLGPDTEQYFGPGTRLTVT.

The chain is built from TRBV2 and TRBJ2-1; either TRBD1 or TRBD2 may fit D (5 bases each). CDR3 length equals 12 residues. Germline-derived CDR1 and CDR2 are SNHLY and FYNNEI. The V gene lost 8 bases and the J gene lost 6 bases, with 11 bases spanning the gap. The CDR3, as DNA: TGTGCCAGCGGGGGTCAGGGCAATGAGCAGTTCTTC. Its protein is CASGGQGNEQFF. Supplemented by reference TRBV2 and TRBJ2-1, the full variable domain reads EPEVTQTPSHQVTQMGQEVILRCVPISNHLYFYWYRQILGQKVEFLVSFYNNEISEKSEIFDDQFSVERPDGSNFTLKIRSTKLEDSAMYFCASGGQGNEQFFGPGTRLTVL.

This chain uses TRBV5-5 with TRBJ2-7, with D unclear. The V gene lost 0 bases and the J gene lost 4 bases, with 14 bases spanning the gap. The CDR3 is made up of 15 amino acids. Germline lookup yields CDR1 SGHKS and CDR2 YYEKEE (reference sequence). DNA of the CDR3: TGTGCCAGCAGCTTGGGACCCAGAACCTTATACGAGCAGTACTTC. Translation: CASSLGPRTLYEQYF. Drawing the rest from reference TRBV5-5 and TRBJ2-7, the complete variable domain is DAGVTQSPTHLIKTRGQQVTLRCSPISGHKSVSWYQQVLGQGPQFIFQYYEKEERGRGNFPDRFSARQFPNYSSELNVNALLLGDSALYLCASSLGPRTLYEQYFGPGTRLTVT.

The J gene is TRBJ1-1, the V gene TRBV6-5; unclear D gene. CDR3 size: 11 residues. Trimming removed 6 bases from V and 4 bases from J, with 6 bases in between. Germline CDR1 is MNHEY and CDR2 is SVGAGI. The CDR3 spells CASRQRTEAFF. In nucleotides, the CDR3 is TGTGCCAGCAGACAGCGCACTGAAGCTTTCTTT.

This clone has just a few counts. This rearrangement joins TRBV28 to TRBJ1-2, with D possibly being TRBD1 (5 bases). V lost 2 bases, J lost 4 bases, and 11 bases lay in between. CDR3 length: 14 residues. Germline-derived CDR1 and CDR2 are MDHEN and SYDVKM. The CDR3 DNA sequence: TGTGCCAGCAGTTTAGGGGGAGGGACCTATGGCTACACCTTC. Its translation is CASSLGGGTYGYTF.

The genes are TRBV7-2 and TRBJ2-5; D gene ambiguous. Trimming stripped 1 base from V and 4 bases from J, with 10 bases between. Germline V CDR1 and CDR2: SGHTA, FQGNSA. The CDR3 extends over 14 amino acids. CDR3 nucleotides: TGTGCCAGCAGCTTAGACGGATTGGGAGAGACCCAGTACTTC. Translating it yields CASSLDGLGETQYF. Drawing the rest from reference TRBV7-2 and TRBJ2-5, the complete variable domain is GAGVSQSPSNKVTEKGKDVELRCDPISGHTALYWYRQSLGQGLEFLIYFQGNSAPDKSGLPSDRFSAERTGGSVSTLTIQRTQQEDSAVYLCASSLDGLGETQYFGPGTRLLVL.

The chain recombines TRBV7-9 with TRBJ1-2; D uncertain. Germline assignment: CDR1 SEHNR and CDR2 FQNEAQ (reference sequence). Trimming pared 5 bases from V and 7 bases from J, leaving 14 bases between. This CDR3 is built from 13 residues. The CDR3 nucleotides read TGTGCCAGCAGCCAGGAATTATCTGGTGGCTACACCTTC. The encoded protein is CASSQELSGGYTF. Full variable domain (remainder filled in from reference TRBV7-9 and TRBJ1-2): DTGVSQNPRHKITKRGQNVTFRCDPISEHNRLYWYRQTLGQGPEFLTYFQNEAQLEKSRLLSDRFSAERPKGSFSTLEIQRTEQGDSAMYLCASSQELSGGYTFGSGTRLTVV.

The V gene is TRBV7-3, the J gene TRBJ2-6; no clear D gene. The V end was cut by 4 bases, the J end by 7 bases, with 8 bases between. The germline V gene has CDR1 SGHTA and CDR2 FQGTGA. The CDR3 has 13 amino acids. CDR3 in DNA: TGTGCCAGCAGCTCCTCGCCCGCCAACGTCCTGACTTTC. This translates into CASSSSPANVLTF.

Regarding this clone: Different DNA sequences within this sample yield the same CDR3. The V gene is TRBV9, the J gene TRBJ2-1, with no clear D. Deletions cut 2 bases from V and 4 bases from J, with 10 bases between. This CDR3 comprises 14 residues. The germline V gene has CDR1 SGDLS and CDR2 YYNGEE. Written as DNA, the CDR3 is TGTGCCAGCAGCGTTGGGCTAGGATACAATGAGCAGTTCTTC. Amino acid sequence: CASSVGLGYNEQFF. Looking up the rest from reference TRBV9 and TRBJ2-1 gives the full variable domain: DSGVTQTPKHLITATGQRVTLRCSPRSGDLSVYWYQQSLDQGLQFLIQYYNGEERAKGNILERFSAQQFPDLHSELNLSSLELGDSALYFCASSVGLGYNEQFFGPGTRLTVL.

This clone came up many times. The chain recombines TRBV7-2 with TRBJ2-2; no definite D call. V was cut by 4 bases and J by 7 bases, with 7 bases left in between. Germline V gene sequence: CDR1 SGHTA, CDR2 FQGNSA. The CDR3 has 12 residues. The CDR3 protein is CASSSSIGELFF. In DNA, the CDR3 is TGTGCCAGCAGCTCGTCCATCGGGGAGCTGTTTTTT.

The rearrangement links TRBV28 to TRBJ2-3, with 8 bases that match TRBD2. Germline V gives CDR1 MDHEN, CDR2 SYDVKM. V was clipped by 3 bases and J by 4 bases; unmatched bases: 6. The CDR3 loop spans 15 amino acids. In nucleotides, the CDR3 is TGTGCCAGCAGTTTTTACGGGGGGGCCTCAGATACGCAGTATTTT. Its protein product is CASSFYGGASDTQYF.

The rearrangement uses TRBV19 and TRBJ2-3; D is perhaps TRBD1 (6 bases). Between the trimmed V and J ends, which lost 3 bases and 1 base, there was a span of 8 bases. From germline, CDR1 is LNHDA and CDR2 SQIVND (reference sequence). The CDR3 loop spans 14 amino acids. In DNA form, the CDR3 reads TGTGCCAGTAGTATTCCAGGGGGCACAGATACGCAGTATTTT. It specifies CASSIPGGTDTQYF.

The rearrangement uses TRBV2 and TRBJ1-2; possibly TRBD1 for D (5 bases). Germline V lookup: CDR1 SNHLY, CDR2 FYNNEI. The V end was cut by 4 bases, the J end by 0 bases, with 12 bases between. The CDR3 consists of 15 residues. In DNA, the CDR3 is TGTGCCAGCAGTGTCGGACACCCTGCTAACTATGGCTACACCTTC. Amino acid sequence: CASSVGHPANYGYTF.

CDR3 DNA: TGTGCCAGCAGTGAAGCGCGGGGACTAGATACGCAGTATTTT. The encoded protein is CASSEARGLDTQYF. The chain recombines TRBV2 with TRBJ2-3; tentatively, D is TRBD2 (6 bases). The CDR3 spans 14 residues. The V and J ends lost 0 bases and 5 bases respectively, with 9 bases between them. Germline CDR1 and CDR2: SNHLY and FYNNEI. Combining the CDR3 with reference TRBV2 and TRBJ2-3 gives the whole variable domain EPEVTQTPSHQVTQMGQEVILRCVPISNHLYFYWYRQILGQKVEFLVSFYNNEISEKSEIFDDQFSVERPDGSNFTLKIRSTKLEDSAMYFCASSEARGLDTQYFGPGTRLTVL.

With regard to this clone: The sample has other DNA sequences that encode this CDR3 too. CDR3: CASSLGQNYGYTF. In DNA form, the CDR3 reads TGTGCCAGCAGTTTAGGGCAGAACTATGGCTACACCTTC. The rearrangement joins TRBV28 to TRBJ1-2; D gene ambiguous. This CDR3 contains 13 residues. V was clipped by 2 bases and J by 2 bases, with 6 bases between them. Germline V gene sequence: CDR1 MDHEN, CDR2 SYDVKM.

The chain links TRBV6-5 to TRBJ1-2; 8 nucleotides align to TRBD1. V shed 5 bases, J shed 10 bases, and the junction held 9 bases outside the gene matches. The germline gives CDR1 MNHEY, CDR2 SVGAGI. The CDR3 extends over 13 amino acids. CDR3 bases: TGTGCCAGCAGTGCAGGACAGGGTTACGTCTACACCTTC. Translated: CASSAGQGYVYTF.

This clone was counted a few times. V gene TRBV27 combines with J gene TRBJ1-5; D unresolved. Deletions cut 2 bases from V and 0 bases from J, with 8 bases between. The CDR3 has 15 amino acids. The germline V gene encodes CDR1 MNHEY and CDR2 SMNVEV (reference sequence). CDR3 region: CASSLTHTSNQPQHF. The CDR3 DNA follows: TGTGCCAGCAGTTTAACACACACTAGCAATCAGCCCCAGCATTTT.

In regard to this clone: The same CDR3 also results from other DNA sequences found in this sample. The J gene is TRBJ2-5, the V gene TRBV5-1, with TRBD2 identical over 9 bases. The germline V gene encodes CDR1 SGHRS and CDR2 YFSETQ. There are 15 residues in the CDR3. After removal of 2 bases from V and 4 bases from J, the junction contained 6 bases not matched to a gene. The CDR3 region has the DNA TGCGCCAGCAGCTTTGGTAGCGGGAGTGGAGAGACCCAGTACTTC. Its translation is CASSFGSGSGETQYF.